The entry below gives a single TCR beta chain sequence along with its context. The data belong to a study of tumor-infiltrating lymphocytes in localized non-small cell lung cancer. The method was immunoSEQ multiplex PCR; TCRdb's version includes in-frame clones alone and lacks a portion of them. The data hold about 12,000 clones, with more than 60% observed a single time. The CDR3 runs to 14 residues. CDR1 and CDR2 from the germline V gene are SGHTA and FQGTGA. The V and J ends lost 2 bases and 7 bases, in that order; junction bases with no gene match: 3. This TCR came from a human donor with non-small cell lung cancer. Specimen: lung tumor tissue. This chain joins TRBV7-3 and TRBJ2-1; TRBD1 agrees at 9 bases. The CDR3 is CASSLGGQGNEQFF. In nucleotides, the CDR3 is TGTGCCAGCAGCTTAGGGGGACAGGGTAATGAGCAGTTCTTC.